The 12 T cell receptor beta chains presented below share a single source sample, sequenced in a study of T cells in localized non-small cell lung cancer. Sequencing used immunoSEQ multiplex PCR; TCRdb keeps in-frame clones, though not all of them. The sample lists thousands of clones; over 25% were seen once. Sequenced here: normal lung tissue next to the tumor, sampled before any cancer treatment. The receptors here all came from a man aged 40 to 70 with stage III lung adenocarcinoma.

In its sample, this clone was seen a few times. The chain carries TRBV4-1 and TRBJ2-5, with D perhaps TRBD1 (5 bases). V was shortened by 0 bases and J by 5 bases, with 10 bases between the two germline ends. CDR3 length: 14 amino acids. Germline V gene sequence: CDR1 MGHRA, CDR2 YSYEKL. CDR3 bases: TGCGCCAGCAGCCAAGACAGGGTCCGGGAGACCCAGTACTTC. Protein product: CASSQDRVRETQYF.

A single count supports this clone. V is TRBV19 and J is TRBJ2-1; 9 bases align to TRBD1. Trimming took 5 bases from V and 5 from J; bases not matched to a gene: 7. The CDR3 covers 15 residues. The germline gives CDR1 LNHDA, CDR2 SQIVND (reference sequence). The CDR3 DNA follows: TGTGCCAGTAGTCCGGACAGGGGAATTGACAATGAGCAGTTCTTC. It codes for CASSPDRGIDNEQFF.

This clone was detected a few times. V usage is TRBV19 and J usage is TRBJ2-5; D ambiguous. The V end was cut by 5 bases, the J end by 5 bases, with 12 bases between. This CDR3 region has 13 residues. CDR1 LNHDA and CDR2 SQIVND come from the germline V gene (reference sequence). CDR3 sequence (DNA): TGTGCCAGTAGTTCCCCCCAGACGGAGACCCAGTACTTC. Its translation: CASSSPQTETQYF.

The chain is built from TRBV9 and TRBJ1-3; D is possibly TRBD1 (5 bases). The CDR3 is 15 residues long. Germline lookup yields CDR1 SGDLS and CDR2 YYNGEE. Deletions cut 5 bases from V and 4 bases from J, with 16 bases between. The CDR3 DNA sequence: TGTGCCAGCAGTGAAGGGGTAGGGGTCGGAAACACCATATATTTT. Translated, it gives CASSEGVGVGNTIYF.

This clone was seen only a few times. This sequence joins TRBV11-3 and TRBJ1-1; tentatively, D is TRBD1 (6 bases). Germline V CDR1 and CDR2: SGHNT, YENEEA. The V and J ends lost 4 bases and 5 bases respectively, with 23 bases between them. This CDR3 is 17 amino acids long. CDR3 region: CASSSRTAIPLGTEAFF. The DNA of the CDR3 is TGTGCCAGCAGCTCCCGGACAGCTATACCCTTAGGGACTGAAGCTTTCTTT.

This clone is termed medium-sized (0.01 to 0.1%). The rearrangement joins TRBV11-3 to TRBJ2-1; 8 nucleotides match TRBD2. After removal of 3 bases from V and 7 bases from J, the junction contained 8 bases not matched to a gene. Germline V gives CDR1 SGHNT, CDR2 YENEEA. This CDR3 is 15 amino acids long. This CDR3 is CASSFSSGTSNEQFF. The CDR3 DNA reads TGTGCCAGCAGCTTCTCCTCAGGGACTAGTAATGAGCAGTTCTTC.

This clone is medium-sized within its sample. The chain recombines TRBV11-3 with TRBJ2-3; D is uncertain. CDR1 is SGHNT and CDR2 is YENEEA in the germline V gene. V was cut by 2 bases and J by 4 bases, with 13 bases left in between. There are 15 residues in the CDR3. DNA of the CDR3: TGTGCCAGCAGCTTATTTGAGGCAGGTGCAGATACGCAGTATTTT. It encodes CASSLFEAGADTQYF.

This clone has just a few counts. The chain recombines TRBV5-1 with TRBJ2-1; D is uncertain. Germline CDR1 SGHRS, CDR2 YFSETQ. Trimming removed 0 bases at V and 0 bases at J, with 7 bases between. The CDR3 sequence is 15 residues long. CDR3: CASSLDGGSYNEQFF. CDR3 coding DNA: TGCGCCAGCAGCTTGGATGGCGGCTCCTACAATGAGCAGTTCTTC.

There are a few counts of this clone. The chain has TRBV6-1 and TRBJ2-7; 8 bases match TRBD2. Per the germline V gene, CDR1 is MNHNS and CDR2 is SASEGT. V lost 0 bases and J lost 6; bases outside the gene matches: 1. The CDR3 sequence is 13 residues long. The CDR3 nucleotides read TGTGCCAGCAGTGAAGCCGGGAGGGGCGAGCAGTACTTC. Protein: CASSEAGRGEQYF.

The chain is built from TRBV6-8 and TRBJ2-3; 9 bases agree with TRBD1. Germline trimming cut 0 bases from V and 6 bases from J; bases unmatched to any gene: 16. The CDR3 runs to 19 residues. From germline, CDR1 is MNHGY and CDR2 SAAAGT. The CDR3 loop is CASSYSRGGQGLSSDTQYF. In nucleotides, the CDR3 is TGTGCCAGCAGTTACTCGAGAGGCGGACAGGGGTTATCTTCGGATACGCAGTATTTT.

This clone qualifies as medium-sized. The rearrangement uses TRBV11-3 and TRBJ1-2; TRBD1 agrees at 11 bases. J gave up 7 bases and V 3 bases, and 4 bases lay outside the gene matches. CDR1 and CDR2 from the germline V gene are SGHNT and YENEEA. The CDR3 contains 14 residues. CDR3 residues: CASSFGTGGFGYTF. Here the CDR3 DNA reads TGTGCCAGCAGCTTCGGGACAGGGGGGTTTGGCTACACCTTC.

V usage is TRBV19 and J usage is TRBJ1-2; D possibly corresponds to TRBD1 (6 bases). Germline V CDR1 and CDR2: LNHDA, SQIVND (reference sequence). The length of the CDR3 is 16 residues. Trimming removed 7 bases at V and 5 bases at J, with 23 bases between. CDR3 sequence (DNA): TGTGCCAGTACCCCCGAGGGGGGGCGAATATGGTATGGCTACACCTTC. This encodes CASTPEGGRIWYGYTF.